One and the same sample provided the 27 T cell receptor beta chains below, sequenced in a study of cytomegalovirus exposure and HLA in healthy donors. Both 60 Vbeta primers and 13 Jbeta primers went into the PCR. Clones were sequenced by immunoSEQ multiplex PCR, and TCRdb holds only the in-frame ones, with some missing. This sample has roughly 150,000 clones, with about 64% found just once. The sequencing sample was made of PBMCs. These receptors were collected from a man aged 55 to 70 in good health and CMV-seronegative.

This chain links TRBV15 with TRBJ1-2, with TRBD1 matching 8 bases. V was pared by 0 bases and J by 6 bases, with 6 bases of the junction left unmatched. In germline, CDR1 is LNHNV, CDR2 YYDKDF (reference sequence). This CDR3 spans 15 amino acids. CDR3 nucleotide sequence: TGTGCCACCAGCAGAGATTCCGGACAGGGTGATGGCTACACCTTC. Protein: CATSRDSGQGDGYTF.

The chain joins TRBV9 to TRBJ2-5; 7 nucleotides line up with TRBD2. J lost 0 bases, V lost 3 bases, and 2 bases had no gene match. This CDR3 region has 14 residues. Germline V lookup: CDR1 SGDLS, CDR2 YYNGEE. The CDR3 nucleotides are TGTGCCAGCAGCGCGACTAGCTACCAAGAGACCCAGTACTTC. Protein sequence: CASSATSYQETQYF.

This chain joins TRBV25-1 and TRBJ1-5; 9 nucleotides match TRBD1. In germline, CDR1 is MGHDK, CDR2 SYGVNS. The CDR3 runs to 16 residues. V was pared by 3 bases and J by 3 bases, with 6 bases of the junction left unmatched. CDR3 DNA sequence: TGTGCCAGCAGTGATGGGGGACAGGGAGACAATCAGCCCCAGCATTTT. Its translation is CASSDGGQGDNQPQHF.

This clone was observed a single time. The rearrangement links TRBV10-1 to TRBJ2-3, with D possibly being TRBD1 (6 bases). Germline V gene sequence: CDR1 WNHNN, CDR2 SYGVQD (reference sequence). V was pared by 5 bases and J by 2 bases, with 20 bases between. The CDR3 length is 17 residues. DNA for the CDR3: TGCGCCAGCAGTAATTCCCGGGGAACAGGGACCACAGATACGCAGTATTTT. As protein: CASSNSRGTGTTDTQYF.

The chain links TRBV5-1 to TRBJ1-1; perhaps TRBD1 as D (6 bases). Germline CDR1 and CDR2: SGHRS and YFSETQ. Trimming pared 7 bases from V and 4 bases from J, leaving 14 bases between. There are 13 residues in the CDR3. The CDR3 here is CASRWQGSTEAFF. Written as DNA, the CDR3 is TGCGCCAGCCGTTGGCAGGGGTCCACTGAAGCTTTCTTT.

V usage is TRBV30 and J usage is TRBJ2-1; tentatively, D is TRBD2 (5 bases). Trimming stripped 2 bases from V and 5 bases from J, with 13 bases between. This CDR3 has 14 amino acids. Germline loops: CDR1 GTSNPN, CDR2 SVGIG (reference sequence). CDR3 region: CAWSSGNHDNEQFF. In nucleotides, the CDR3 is TGTGCCTGGAGTTCCGGGAACCACGACAATGAGCAGTTCTTC.

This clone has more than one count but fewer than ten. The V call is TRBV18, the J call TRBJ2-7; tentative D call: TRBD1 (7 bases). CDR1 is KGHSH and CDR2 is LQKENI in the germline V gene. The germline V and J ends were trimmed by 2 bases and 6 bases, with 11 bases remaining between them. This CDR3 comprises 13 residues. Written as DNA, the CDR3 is TGTGCCAGCTCACCAGGAGGGACAGCCGAGCAGTACTTC. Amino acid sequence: CASSPGGTAEQYF.

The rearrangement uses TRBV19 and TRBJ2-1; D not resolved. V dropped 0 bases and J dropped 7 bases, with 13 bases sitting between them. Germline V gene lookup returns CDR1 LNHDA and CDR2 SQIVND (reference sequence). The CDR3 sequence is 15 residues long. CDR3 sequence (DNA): TGTGCCAGTAGTATAGATTCAGGTTTACGAAATGAGCAGTTCTTC. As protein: CASSIDSGLRNEQFF.

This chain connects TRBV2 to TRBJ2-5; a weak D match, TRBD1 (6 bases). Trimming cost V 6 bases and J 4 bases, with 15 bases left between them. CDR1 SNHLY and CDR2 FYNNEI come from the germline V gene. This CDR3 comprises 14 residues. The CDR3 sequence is CASRSSTGRETQYF. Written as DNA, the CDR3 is TGTGCCAGCAGGAGTAGCACAGGGCGAGAGACCCAGTACTTC.

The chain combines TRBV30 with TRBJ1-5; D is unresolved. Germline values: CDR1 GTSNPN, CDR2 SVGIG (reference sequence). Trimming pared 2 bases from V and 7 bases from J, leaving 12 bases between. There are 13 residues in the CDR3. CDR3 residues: CAWSSTDGQPQHF. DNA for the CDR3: TGTGCCTGGAGTTCGACCGACGGGCAGCCCCAGCATTTT. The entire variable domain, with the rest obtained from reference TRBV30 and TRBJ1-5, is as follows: SQTIHQWPATLVQPVGSPLSLECTVEGTSNPNLYWYRQAAGRGLQLLFYSVGIGQISSEVPQNLSASRPQDRQFILSSKKLLLSDSGFYLCAWSSTDGQPQHFGDGTRLSIL.

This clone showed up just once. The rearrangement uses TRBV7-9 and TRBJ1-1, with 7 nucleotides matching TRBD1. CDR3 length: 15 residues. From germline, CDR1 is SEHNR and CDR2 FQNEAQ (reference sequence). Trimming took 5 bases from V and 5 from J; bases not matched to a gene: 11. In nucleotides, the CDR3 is TGTGCCAGCAGCCCCCAAGACAGGGAAACGACTGAAGCTTTCTTT. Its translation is CASSPQDRETTEAFF.

The DNA for the CDR3 is TGTGCCTGGCGGACAGGGGGAGGATATGGCTACACCTTC. Translating it yields CAWRTGGGYGYTF. The genes are TRBV30 and TRBJ1-2, with 10 nucleotides matching TRBD1. Trimming at V came to 5 bases and at J to 5 bases, leaving 5 bases not matched to a gene. This CDR3 has 13 residues. CDR1 and CDR2 from the germline V gene are GTSNPN and SVGIG (reference sequence).

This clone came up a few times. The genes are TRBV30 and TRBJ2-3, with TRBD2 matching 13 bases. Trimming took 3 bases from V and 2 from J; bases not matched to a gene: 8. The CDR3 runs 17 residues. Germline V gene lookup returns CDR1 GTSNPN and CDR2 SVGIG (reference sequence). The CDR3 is CAWRRTSGSRDTDTQYF. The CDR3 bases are TGTGCCTGGAGGAGGACTAGCGGGAGTAGGGACACAGATACGCAGTATTTT.

CDR3 sequence: CAWSVAGLTGYTF. The CDR3, as DNA: TGTGCCTGGAGTGTAGCGGGGTTGACTGGCTACACCTTC. The V and J genes are TRBV30 and TRBJ1-2, with unresolved D. The CDR3 extends over 13 amino acids. Germline CDR1 and CDR2: GTSNPN and SVGIG (reference sequence). Trimming removed 0 bases at V and 7 bases at J, with 12 bases between.

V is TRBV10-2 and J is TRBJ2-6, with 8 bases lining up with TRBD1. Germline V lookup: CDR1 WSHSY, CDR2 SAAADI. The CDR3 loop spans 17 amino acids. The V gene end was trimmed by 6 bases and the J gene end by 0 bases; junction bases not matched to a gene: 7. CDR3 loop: CASSSGTGNSGANVLTF. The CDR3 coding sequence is TGCGCCAGCAGCTCCGGGACAGGTAACTCTGGGGCCAACGTCCTGACTTTC.

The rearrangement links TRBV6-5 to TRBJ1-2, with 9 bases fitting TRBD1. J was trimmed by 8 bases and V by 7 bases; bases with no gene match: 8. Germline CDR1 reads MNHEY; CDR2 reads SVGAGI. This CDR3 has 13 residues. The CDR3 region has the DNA TGTGCCAGCAAGGGTCGGACAGGGGAAGGCTACACCTTC. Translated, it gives CASKGRTGEGYTF.

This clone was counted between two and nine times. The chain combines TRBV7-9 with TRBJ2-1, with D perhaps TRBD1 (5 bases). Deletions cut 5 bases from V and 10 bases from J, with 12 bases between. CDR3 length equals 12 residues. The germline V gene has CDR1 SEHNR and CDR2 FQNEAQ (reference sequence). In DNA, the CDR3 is TGTGCCAGCAGCCTCCAGGGTGGCGAGCAGTTCTTC. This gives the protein CASSLQGGEQFF.

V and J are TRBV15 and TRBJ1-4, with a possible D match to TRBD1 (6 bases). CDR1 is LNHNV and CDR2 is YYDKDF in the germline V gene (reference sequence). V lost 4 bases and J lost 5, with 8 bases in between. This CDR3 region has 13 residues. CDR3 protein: CATSKTGNEKLFF. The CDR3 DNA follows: TGTGCCACCAGCAAAACAGGGAATGAAAAACTGTTTTTT.

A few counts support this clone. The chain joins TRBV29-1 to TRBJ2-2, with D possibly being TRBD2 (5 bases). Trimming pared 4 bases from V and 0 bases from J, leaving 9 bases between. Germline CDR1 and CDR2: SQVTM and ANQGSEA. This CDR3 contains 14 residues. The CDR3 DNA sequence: TGCAGCGTTGGGAGGACTTCGAACACCGGGGAGCTGTTTTTT. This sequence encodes CSVGRTSNTGELFF.

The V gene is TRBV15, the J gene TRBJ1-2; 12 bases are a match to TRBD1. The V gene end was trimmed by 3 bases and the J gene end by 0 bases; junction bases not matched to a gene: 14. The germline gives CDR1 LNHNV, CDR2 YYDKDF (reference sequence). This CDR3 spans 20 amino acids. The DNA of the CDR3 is TGTGCCACCAGCAGTGGAACCCGGGACAGGGGGCGAAGATCTAACTATGGCTACACCTTC. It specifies CATSSGTRDRGRRSNYGYTF.

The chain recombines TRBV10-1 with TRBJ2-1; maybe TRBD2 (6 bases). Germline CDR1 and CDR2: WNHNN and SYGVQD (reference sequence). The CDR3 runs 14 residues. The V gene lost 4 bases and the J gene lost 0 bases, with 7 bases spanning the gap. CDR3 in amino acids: CASSGDSSYNEQFF. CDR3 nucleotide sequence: TGCGCCAGCAGTGGGGACTCCTCCTACAATGAGCAGTTCTTC.

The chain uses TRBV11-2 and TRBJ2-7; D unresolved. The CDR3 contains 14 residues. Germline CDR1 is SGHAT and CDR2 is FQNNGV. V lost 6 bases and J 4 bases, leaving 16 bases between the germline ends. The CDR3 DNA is TGTGCCAGCAGTCCGACGGCTAGTGTATACGAGCAGTACTTC. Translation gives CASSPTASVYEQYF.

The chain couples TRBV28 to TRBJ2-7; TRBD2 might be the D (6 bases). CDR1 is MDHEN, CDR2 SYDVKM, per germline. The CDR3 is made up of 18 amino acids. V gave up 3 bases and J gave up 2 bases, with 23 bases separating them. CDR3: CASSFVLVRRRETYEQYF. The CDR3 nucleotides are TGTGCCAGCAGTTTCGTGTTGGTCAGAAGGAGGGAAACCTACGAGCAGTACTTC. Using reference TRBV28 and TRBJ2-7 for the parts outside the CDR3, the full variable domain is DVKVTQSSRYLVKRTGEKVFLECVQDMDHENMFWYRQDPGLGLRLIYFSYDVKMKEKGDIPEGYSVSREKKERFSLILESASTNQTSMYLCASSFVLVRRRETYEQYFGPGTRLTVT.

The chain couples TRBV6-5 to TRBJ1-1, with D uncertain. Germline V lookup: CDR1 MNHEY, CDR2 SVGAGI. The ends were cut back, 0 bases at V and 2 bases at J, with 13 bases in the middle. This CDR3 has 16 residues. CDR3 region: CASSYSPLTANTEAFF. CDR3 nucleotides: TGTGCCAGCAGTTACTCCCCCTTAACAGCTAACACTGAAGCTTTCTTT.

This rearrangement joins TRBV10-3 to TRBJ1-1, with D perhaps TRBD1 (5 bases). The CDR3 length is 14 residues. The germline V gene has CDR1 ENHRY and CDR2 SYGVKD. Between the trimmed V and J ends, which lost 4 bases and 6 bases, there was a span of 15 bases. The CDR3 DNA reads TGTGCCATCAGTGGTACAGGCCCGAAGCCTGAAGCTTTCTTT. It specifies CAISGTGPKPEAFF.

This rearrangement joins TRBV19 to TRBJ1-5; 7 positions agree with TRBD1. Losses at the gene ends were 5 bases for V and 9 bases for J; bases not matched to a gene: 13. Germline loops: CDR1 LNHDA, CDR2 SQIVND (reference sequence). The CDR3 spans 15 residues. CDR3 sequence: CASSSRQGVFSPQHF. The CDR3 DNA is TGTGCCAGTAGTTCTCGACAGGGTGTCTTCTCGCCCCAGCATTTT.

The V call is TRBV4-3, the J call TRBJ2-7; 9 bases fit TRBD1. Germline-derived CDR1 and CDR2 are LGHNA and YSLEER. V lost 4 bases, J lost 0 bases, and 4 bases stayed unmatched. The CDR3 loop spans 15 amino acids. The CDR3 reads CASSPGTGSSYEQYF. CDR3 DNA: TGCGCCAGCAGCCCCGGGACAGGGAGCTCCTACGAGCAGTACTTC.